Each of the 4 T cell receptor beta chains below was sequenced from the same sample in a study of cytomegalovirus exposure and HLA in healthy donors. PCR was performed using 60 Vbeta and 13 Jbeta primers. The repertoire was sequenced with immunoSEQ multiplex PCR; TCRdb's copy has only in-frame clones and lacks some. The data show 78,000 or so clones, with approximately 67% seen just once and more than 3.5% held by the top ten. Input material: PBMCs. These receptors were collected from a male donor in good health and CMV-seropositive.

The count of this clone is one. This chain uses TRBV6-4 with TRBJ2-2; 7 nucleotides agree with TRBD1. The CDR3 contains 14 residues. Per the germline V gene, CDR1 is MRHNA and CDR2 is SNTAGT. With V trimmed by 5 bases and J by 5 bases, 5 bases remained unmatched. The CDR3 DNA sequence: TGTGCCAGCAGTCCAGAGACAGGGACCGGGGAGCTGTTTTTT. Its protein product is CASSPETGTGELFF.

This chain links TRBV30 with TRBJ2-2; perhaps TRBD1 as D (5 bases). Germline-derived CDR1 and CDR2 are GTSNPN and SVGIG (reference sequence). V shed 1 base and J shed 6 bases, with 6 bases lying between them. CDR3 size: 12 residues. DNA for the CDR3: TGTGCCTGGAGTGGGGGCCCCGGGGAGCTGTTTTTT. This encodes CAWSGGPGELFF.

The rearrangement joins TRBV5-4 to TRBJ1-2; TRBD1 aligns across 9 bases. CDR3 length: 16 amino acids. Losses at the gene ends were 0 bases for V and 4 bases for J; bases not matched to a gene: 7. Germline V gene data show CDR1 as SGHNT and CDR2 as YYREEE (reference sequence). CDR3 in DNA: TGTGCCAGCAGCTTGGATGGGACAGGGACCTCCTATGGCTACACCTTC. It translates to CASSLDGTGTSYGYTF.

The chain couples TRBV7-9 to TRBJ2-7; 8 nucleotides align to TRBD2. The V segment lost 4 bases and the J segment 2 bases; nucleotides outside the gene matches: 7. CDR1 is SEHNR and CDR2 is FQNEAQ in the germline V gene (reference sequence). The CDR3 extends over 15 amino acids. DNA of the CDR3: TGTGCCAGCAGCTCCCCAGGCGGGGGGACCTACGAGCAGTACTTC. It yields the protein CASSSPGGGTYEQYF.